This T cell receptor beta chain was captured by sequencing in a study of OX40 agonist ivuxolimab in advanced cancers. The study, taken as a whole, reports: Clonal expansion was seen in CD4+ and CD8+ blood T cells by week 6 at 0.1 to 3.0 mg/kg.

Autoimmune disease history or systemic immunosuppression led to patients being barred. The protocol was immunoSEQ multiplex PCR, while the TCRdb copy is restricted to in-frame clones and leaves out a portion. The sample holds under 65,000 clones, under 90% seen once. The V end was cut by 5 bases, the J end by 0 bases, with 11 bases between. The CDR3 consists of 14 residues. Germline V gene data show CDR1 as MNHEY and CDR2 as SVGAGI. Remarks on this clone: No antigen is known for it.

The V gene is TRBV6-5, the J gene TRBJ2-7; a possible D gene is TRBD1 (6 bases). The TCR sequence derives from an adult with an advanced solid tumor such as melanoma, head and neck, liver or kidney cancer. This specimen was CD4+ or CD8+ T cells sorted from blood, taken in a trial of the OX40 agonist ivuxolimab. CDR3 sequence: CASSTWDNSYEQYF. The CDR3 bases are TGTGCCAGCAGTACCTGGGACAACTCCTACGAGCAGTACTTC.